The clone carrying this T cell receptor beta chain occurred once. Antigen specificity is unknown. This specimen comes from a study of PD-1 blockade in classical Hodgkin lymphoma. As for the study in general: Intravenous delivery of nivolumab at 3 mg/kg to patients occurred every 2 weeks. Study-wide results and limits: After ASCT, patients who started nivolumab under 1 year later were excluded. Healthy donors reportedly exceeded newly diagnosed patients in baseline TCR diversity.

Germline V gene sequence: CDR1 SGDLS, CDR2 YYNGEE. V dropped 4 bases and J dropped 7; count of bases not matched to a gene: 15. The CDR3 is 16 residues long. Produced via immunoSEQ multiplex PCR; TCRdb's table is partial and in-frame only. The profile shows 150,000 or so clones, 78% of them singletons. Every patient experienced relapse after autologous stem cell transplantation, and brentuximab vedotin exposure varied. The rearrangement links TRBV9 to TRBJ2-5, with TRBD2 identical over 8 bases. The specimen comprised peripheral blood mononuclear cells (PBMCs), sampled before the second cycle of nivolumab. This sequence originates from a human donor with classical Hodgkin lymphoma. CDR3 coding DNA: TGTGCCAGCAGCCCTCCGGGGGGGGAGGATCATCGGACCCAGTACTTC. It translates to CASSPPGGEDHRTQYF.